Following are 10 T cell receptor beta chains from one sample sequenced in a study of blood T cell repertoires in COVID-19. This table comes from immunoSEQ multiplex PCR, and its TCRdb copy is limited to in-frame clones, with some not included. Altogether approximately 250,000 clones are present, about 80% being singletons, with the ten largest covering around 16%. The sequenced sample consisted of PBMCs or T cells enriched from blood (not recorded which). The receptor set was obtained from a man aged 35-49 years who had recovered from COVID-19.

The V gene is TRBV6-5, the J gene TRBJ2-1; D is unclear. Trimming took off 0 bases at V and 3 bases at J, with 9 bases between the two ends. This CDR3 is built from 15 residues. Germline V gives CDR1 MNHEY, CDR2 SVGAGI. The CDR3 is CASSYSAQDYNEQFF. CDR3 nucleotide sequence: TGTGCCAGCAGTTACTCTGCGCAAGACTACAATGAGCAGTTCTTC.

This clone was found once. The rearrangement links TRBV27 to TRBJ2-7, with 8 bases matching TRBD1. Trimming cost V 3 bases and J 1 base; bases outside gene matches: 5. The CDR3 has 15 residues. CDR1 is MNHEY and CDR2 is SMNVEV in the germline V gene (reference sequence). The CDR3 DNA reads as TGTGCCAGCAGTTTTCAGGGGGCTATGTCCTACGAGCAGTACTTC. It specifies CASSFQGAMSYEQYF.

The chain is built from TRBV28 and TRBJ2-1; 8 bases align to TRBD1. This CDR3 has 16 residues. The germline V gene has CDR1 MDHEN and CDR2 SYDVKM. The V and J ends lost 3 bases and 13 bases, in that order; junction bases with no gene match: 17. CDR3 DNA sequence: TGTGCCAGCAGTTTTTACCCGACAGGGGAGAAGCGATCACAGTTCTTC. Translation gives CASSFYPTGEKRSQFF.

The gene calls are TRBV19 and TRBJ1-5, with D uncertain. The CDR3 consists of 15 residues. The germline gives CDR1 LNHDA, CDR2 SQIVND (reference sequence). Trimming removed 3 bases at V and 4 bases at J, with 13 bases between. The CDR3 protein is CASSILVAGNQPQHF. Here the CDR3 DNA reads TGTGCCAGTAGTATTTTAGTGGCGGGTAATCAGCCCCAGCATTTT.

The rearrangement joins TRBV24-1 to TRBJ2-4, with D possibly matching TRBD2 (6 bases). CDR3 length: 12 amino acids. V was clipped by 7 bases and J by 7 bases, with 10 bases between them. Germline CDR1 reads KGHDR; CDR2 reads SFDVKD. The CDR3 region is CATSDRENIQYF. The DNA of the CDR3 is TGTGCCACCAGCGATCGGGAGAACATTCAGTACTTC.

The chain recombines TRBV28 with TRBJ2-7; 12 nucleotides align to TRBD1. This CDR3 comprises 15 residues. V dropped 4 bases and J dropped 9; count of bases not matched to a gene: 10. Per germline, CDR1 MDHEN and CDR2 SYDVKM. CDR3 DNA sequence: TGTGCCAGCAGTTGGGCCGGGACAGGGGGCCTTCCGCAGTACTTC. Its translation is CASSWAGTGGLPQYF.

The count of this clone is one. The chain couples TRBV5-1 to TRBJ1-2, with 7 bases lining up with TRBD1. Germline V gene data show CDR1 as SGHRS and CDR2 as YFSETQ. The CDR3 spans 15 residues. V gave up 0 bases and J gave up 6 bases; unmatched junction bases: 8. The CDR3, as DNA: TGCGCCAGCAGCTTGGACAGACAGGGCCCGAATGGCTACACCTTC. Residues: CASSLDRQGPNGYTF.

The chain combines TRBV16 with TRBJ1-4; 8 nucleotides match TRBD1. The CDR3 runs 20 residues. The ends lost 0 bases at V and 0 bases at J; junction bases unmatched: 12. Germline CDR1 and CDR2: KGHSY and FQNENV. In DNA, the CDR3 is TGTGCCAGCAGCCAATCCGGATTGGCAGGGGGCCCTACAACTAATGAAAAACTGTTTTTT. The encoded protein is CASSQSGLAGGPTTNEKLFF.

The gene calls are TRBV27 and TRBJ2-3, with 9 bases matching TRBD2. CDR3 length equals 15 residues. CDR1 MNHEY and CDR2 SMNVEV come from the germline V gene (reference sequence). V was clipped by 5 bases and J by 4 bases; unmatched bases: 7. CDR3 in amino acids: CASSPSGVGSDTQYF. CDR3 DNA: TGTGCCAGCAGTCCTAGCGGGGTTGGGTCAGATACGCAGTATTTT.

The chain employs TRBV5-6 and TRBJ1-1, with TRBD1 as a possible D gene (5 bases). V lost 4 bases and J lost 3, with 16 bases in between. This CDR3 region has 15 residues. CDR1 SGHDT and CDR2 YYEEEE come from the germline V gene. CDR3 sequence: CASSPAGGRYTEAFF. CDR3 nucleotide sequence: TGTGCCAGCAGCCCCGCCGGGGGGAGATACACTGAAGCTTTCTTT.